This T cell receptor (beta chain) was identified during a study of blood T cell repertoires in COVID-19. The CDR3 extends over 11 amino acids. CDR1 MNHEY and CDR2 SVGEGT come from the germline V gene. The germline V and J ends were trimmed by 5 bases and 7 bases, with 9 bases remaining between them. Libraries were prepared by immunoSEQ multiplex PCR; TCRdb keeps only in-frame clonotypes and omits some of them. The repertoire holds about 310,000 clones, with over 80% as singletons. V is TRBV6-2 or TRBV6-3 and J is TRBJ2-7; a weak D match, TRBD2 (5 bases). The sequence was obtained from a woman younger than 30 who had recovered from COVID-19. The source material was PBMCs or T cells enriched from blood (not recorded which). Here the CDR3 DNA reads TGTGCCAGCAGTACTAGGAGAGAGCAGTACTTC. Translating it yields CASSTRREQYF.